This is a list of T cell receptor beta chains from one sample in a study of beta chain features in type 1 diabetes. Clones were sequenced by immunoSEQ multiplex PCR, and TCRdb holds only the in-frame ones, with some missing. The data hold approximately 17,000 clones, with 60% to 75% observed a single time. The sample comprised stem cell memory CD4+ T cells from blood. These receptors came from a man aged 25-45 years with type 1 diabetes. The CDR3 runs from the conserved cysteine through the conserved F or W. The order of the fields is J gene, V gene, clone size, D gene, CDR3 length, CDR3 DNA, CDR3 protein. The D gene is left open where the match is weak. Where a row states a size, it is once, few, many or the class of an expanded clone; other rows omit it.

TRBJ2-7,TRBV7-2,-,TRBD1,15,TGTGCCAGCAGCTTAGACGGGACAGCCCCCTACGAGCAGTACTTC,CASSLDGTAPYEQYF
TRBJ2-7,TRBV30,-,-,12,TGTGCCTGGAGTTTTCAGGGCTACGAGCAGTACTTC,CAWSFQGYEQYF
TRBJ2-3,TRBV29-1,once,-,13,TGCAGCGTTGAAGTGAGCCGCACAGATACGCAGTATTTT,CSVEVSRTDTQYF
TRBJ2-2,TRBV7-2,few,-,16,TGTGCCAGCAGCTTTCCCCGGAGCGCGAACACCGGGGAGCTGTTTTTT,CASSFPRSANTGELFF
TRBJ1-4,TRBV7-9,-,-,16,TGTGCCAGCAGCTTAGCTTCGGGGAGGACTAATGAAAAACTGTTTTTT,CASSLASGRTNEKLFF
TRBJ1-1,TRBV10-3,-,-,17,TGTGCCATCAGTGAGTCTCCAGGGCAGGTTTTGAACACTGAAGCTTTCTTT,CAISESPGQVLNTEAFF
TRBJ2-7,TRBV10-3,few,TRBD2,15,TGTGCCATCACCACCGACCCGGGGGGAGCCTACGAGCAGTACTTC,CAITTDPGGAYEQYF
TRBJ1-1,TRBV29-1,few,TRBD1,15,TGCAGCGCCAACAGGGGTGGCCGGCTGAACACTGAAGCTTTCTTT,CSANRGGRLNTEAFF
TRBJ2-5,TRBV7-2,once,-,14,TGTGCCAGCAGCTTATCTAACGACCAAGAGACCCAGTACTTC,CASSLSNDQETQYF
TRBJ2-3,TRBV29-1,-,TRBD2,12,TGCAGCGCGAGCGGGGGGGGCCATACGCAGTATTTT,CSASGGGHTQYF
TRBJ2-3,TRBV11-2,-,TRBD2,16,TGTGCCAGCAGCTTCGGACTAGCGGGGGGCACAGATACGCAGTATTTT,CASSFGLAGGTDTQYF
TRBJ1-2,TRBV2,-,TRBD1,16,TGTGCCAGCAGAGCGACCGGACAGGGGGCATATTATGGCTACACCTTC,CASRATGQGAYYGYTF
TRBJ2-7,TRBV29-1,few,-,13,TGCAGCGTTGCCCATGAGGTGGGCTACGAGCAGTACTTC,CSVAHEVGYEQYF
TRBJ2-1,TRBV28,few,TRBD2,13,TGTGCCAGCAGCGGGGGGGCCTACAATGAGCAGTTCTTC,CASSGGAYNEQFF